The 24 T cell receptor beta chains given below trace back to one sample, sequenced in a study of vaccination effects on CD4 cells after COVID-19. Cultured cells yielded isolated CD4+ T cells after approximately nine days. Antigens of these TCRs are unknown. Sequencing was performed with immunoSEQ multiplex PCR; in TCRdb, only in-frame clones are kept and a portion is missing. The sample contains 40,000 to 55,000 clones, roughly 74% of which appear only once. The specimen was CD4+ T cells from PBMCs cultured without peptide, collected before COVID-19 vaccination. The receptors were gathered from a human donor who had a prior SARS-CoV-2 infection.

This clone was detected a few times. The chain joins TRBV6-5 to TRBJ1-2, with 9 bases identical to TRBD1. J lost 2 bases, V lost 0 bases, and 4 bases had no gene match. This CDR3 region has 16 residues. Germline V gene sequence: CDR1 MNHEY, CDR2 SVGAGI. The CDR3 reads CASSYSLGTGNYGYTF. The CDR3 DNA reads TGTGCCAGCAGTTACTCGTTAGGGACAGGGAACTATGGCTACACCTTC.

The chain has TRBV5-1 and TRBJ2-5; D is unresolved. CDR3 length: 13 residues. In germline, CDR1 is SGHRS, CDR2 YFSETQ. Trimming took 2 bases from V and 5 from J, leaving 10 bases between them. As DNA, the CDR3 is TGCGCCAGCAGCTTCGGTAGCCGGGAGACCCAGTACTTC. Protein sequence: CASSFGSRETQYF.

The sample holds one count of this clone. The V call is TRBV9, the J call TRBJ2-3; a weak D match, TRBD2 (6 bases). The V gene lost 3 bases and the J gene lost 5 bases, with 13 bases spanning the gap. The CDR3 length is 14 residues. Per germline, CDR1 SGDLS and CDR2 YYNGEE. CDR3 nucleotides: TGTGCCAGCAGCGCGGGACTGGCCATAGATACGCAGTATTTT. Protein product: CASSAGLAIDTQYF.

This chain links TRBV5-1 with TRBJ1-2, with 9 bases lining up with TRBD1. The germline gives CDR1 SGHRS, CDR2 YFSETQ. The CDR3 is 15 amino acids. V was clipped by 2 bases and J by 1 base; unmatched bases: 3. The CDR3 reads CASSFGQGNNYGYTF. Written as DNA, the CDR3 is TGCGCCAGCAGCTTCGGACAGGGGAATAACTATGGCTACACCTTC.

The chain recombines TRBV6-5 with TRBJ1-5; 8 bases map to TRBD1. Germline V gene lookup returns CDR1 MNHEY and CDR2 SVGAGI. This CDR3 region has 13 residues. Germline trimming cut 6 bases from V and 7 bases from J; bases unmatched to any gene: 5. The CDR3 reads CASSSDRAQPQHF. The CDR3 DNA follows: TGTGCCAGCAGCTCGGACAGGGCCCAGCCCCAGCATTTT.

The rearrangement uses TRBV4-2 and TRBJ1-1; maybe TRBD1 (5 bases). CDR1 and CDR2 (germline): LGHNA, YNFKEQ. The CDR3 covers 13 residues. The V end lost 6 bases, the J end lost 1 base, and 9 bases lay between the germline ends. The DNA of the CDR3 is TGTGCCAGCAGGCCGGGACCGAACACTGAAGCTTTCTTT. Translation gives CASRPGPNTEAFF.

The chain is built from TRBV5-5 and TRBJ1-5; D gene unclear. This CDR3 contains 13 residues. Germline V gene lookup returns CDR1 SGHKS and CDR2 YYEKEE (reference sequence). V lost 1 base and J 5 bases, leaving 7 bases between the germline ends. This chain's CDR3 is CASSLFADQPQHF. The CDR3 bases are TGTGCCAGCAGCTTGTTCGCCGATCAGCCCCAGCATTTT.

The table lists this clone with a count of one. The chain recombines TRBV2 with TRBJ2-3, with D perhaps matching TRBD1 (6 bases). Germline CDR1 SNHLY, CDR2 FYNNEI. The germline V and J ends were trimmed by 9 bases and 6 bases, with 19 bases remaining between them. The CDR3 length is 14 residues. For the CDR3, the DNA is TGTGCCAGTACAGGGATCGAATCTGCTGATACGCAGTATTTT. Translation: CASTGIESADTQYF.

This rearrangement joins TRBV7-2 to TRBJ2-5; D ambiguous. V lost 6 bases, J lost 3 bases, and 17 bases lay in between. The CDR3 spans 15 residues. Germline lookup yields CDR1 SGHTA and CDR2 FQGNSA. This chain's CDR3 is CASRLNGVTEETQYF. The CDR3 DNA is TGTGCCAGCAGGTTAAACGGTGTCACAGAAGAGACCCAGTACTTC.

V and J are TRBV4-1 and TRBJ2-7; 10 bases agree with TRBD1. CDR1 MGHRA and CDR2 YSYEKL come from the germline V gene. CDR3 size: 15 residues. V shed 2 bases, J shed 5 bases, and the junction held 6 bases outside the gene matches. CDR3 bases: TGCGCCAGCAGCCAACCCCGGGGACAGGGGAACGAGCAGTACTTC. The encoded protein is CASSQPRGQGNEQYF.

This chain's CDR3 is CASSLQGATYSPLHF. CDR3 bases: TGTGCCAGCAGCTTGCAGGGGGCTACTTATTCACCCCTCCACTTT. The chain links TRBV11-3 to TRBJ1-6, with TRBD1 identical over 8 bases. V was clipped by 3 bases and J by 8 bases; unmatched bases: 6. CDR3 length equals 15 residues. Germline values: CDR1 SGHNT, CDR2 YENEEA.

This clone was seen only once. The CDR3, as DNA: TGCGCCAGCAGCCAAGCGGAGTCGTCAGGCGGGATCAATGAGCAGTTCTTC. Its translation: CASSQAESSGGINEQFF. The rearrangement uses TRBV4-3 and TRBJ2-1; a weak D match, TRBD2 (6 bases). This CDR3 has 17 amino acids. Germline CDR1 is LGHNA and CDR2 is YSLEER. The V and J ends lost 1 base and 6 bases respectively, with 19 bases between them.

As DNA, the CDR3 is TGTGCCAGCAGCTTAAAGGGGGGGTCAGCGGGTAACACCGGGGAGCTGTTTTTT. Its protein product is CASSLKGGSAGNTGELFF. The chain joins TRBV7-9 to TRBJ2-2; perhaps TRBD2 as D (7 bases). CDR3 length equals 18 residues. V was trimmed by 2 bases and J by 2 bases, leaving 18 bases between them. CDR1 SEHNR and CDR2 FQNEAQ come from the germline V gene (reference sequence).

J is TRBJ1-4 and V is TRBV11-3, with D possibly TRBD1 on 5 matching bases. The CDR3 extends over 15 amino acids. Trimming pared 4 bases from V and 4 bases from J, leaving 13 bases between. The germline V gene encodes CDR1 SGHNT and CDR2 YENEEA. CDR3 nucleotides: TGTGCCAGCAGCTCGCAGGGACGGGTTAATGAAAAACTGTTTTTT. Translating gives CASSSQGRVNEKLFF.

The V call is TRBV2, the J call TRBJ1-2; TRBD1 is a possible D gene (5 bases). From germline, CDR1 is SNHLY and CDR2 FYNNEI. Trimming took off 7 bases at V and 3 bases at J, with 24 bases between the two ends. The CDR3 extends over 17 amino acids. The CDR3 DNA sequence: TGTGCCAGCATCACCATGGGTTTTGGGGCTGCGGACTATGGCTACACCTTC. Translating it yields CASITMGFGAADYGYTF.

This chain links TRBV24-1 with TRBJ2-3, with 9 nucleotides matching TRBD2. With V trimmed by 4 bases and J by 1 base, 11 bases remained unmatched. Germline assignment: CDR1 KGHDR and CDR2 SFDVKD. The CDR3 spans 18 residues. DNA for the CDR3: TGTGCCACCAGTGACCCCTCAGGCAGGACTAGCGGCACAGATACGCAGTATTTT. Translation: CATSDPSGRTSGTDTQYF.

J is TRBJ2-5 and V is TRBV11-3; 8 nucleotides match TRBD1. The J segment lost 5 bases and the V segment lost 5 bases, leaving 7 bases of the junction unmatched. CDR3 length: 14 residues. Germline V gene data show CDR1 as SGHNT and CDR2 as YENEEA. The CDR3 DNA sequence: TGTGCCAGCAGCCCGGACAGGGCGGAGGAGACCCAGTACTTC. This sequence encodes CASSPDRAEETQYF.

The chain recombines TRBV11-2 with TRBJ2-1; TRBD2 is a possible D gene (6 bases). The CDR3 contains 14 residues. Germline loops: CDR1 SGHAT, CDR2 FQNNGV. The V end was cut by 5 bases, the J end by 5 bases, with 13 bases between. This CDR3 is CASSRLERHNEQFF. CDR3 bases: TGTGCCAGCAGCCGACTAGAACGACACAATGAGCAGTTCTTC.

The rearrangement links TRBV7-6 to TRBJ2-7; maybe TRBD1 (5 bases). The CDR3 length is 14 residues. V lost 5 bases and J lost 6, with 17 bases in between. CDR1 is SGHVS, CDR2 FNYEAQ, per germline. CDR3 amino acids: CASSPNPDSLEQYF. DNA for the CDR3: TGTGCCAGCAGCCCTAACCCCGACAGCCTCGAGCAGTACTTC.

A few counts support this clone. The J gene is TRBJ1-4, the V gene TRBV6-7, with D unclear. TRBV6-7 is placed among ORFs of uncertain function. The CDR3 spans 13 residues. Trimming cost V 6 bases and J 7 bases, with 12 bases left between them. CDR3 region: CASRRLGREKLFF. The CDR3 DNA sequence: TGTGCCAGCAGACGACTAGGGCGTGAAAAACTGTTTTTT.

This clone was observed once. The DNA of the CDR3 is TGTGCCAGCAGCACCCGGACCGGGACTAGTTCAAGGGCCTACGAGCAGTACTTC. This encodes CASSTRTGTSSRAYEQYF. The chain has TRBV7-6 and TRBJ2-7; TRBD2 matches at 8 bases. The V and J ends lost 5 bases and 2 bases, in that order; junction bases with no gene match: 17. CDR3 length equals 18 residues. Germline V lookup: CDR1 SGHVS, CDR2 FNYEAQ.

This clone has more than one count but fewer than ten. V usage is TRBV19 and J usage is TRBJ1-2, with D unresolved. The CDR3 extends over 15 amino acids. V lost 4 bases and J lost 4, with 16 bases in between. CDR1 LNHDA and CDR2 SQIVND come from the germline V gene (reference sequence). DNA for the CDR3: TGTGCCAGTAGTAGTACTCAAGGTGTGGGCTATGGCTACACCTTC. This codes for CASSSTQGVGYGYTF. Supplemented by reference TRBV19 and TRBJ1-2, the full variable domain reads DGGITQSPKYLFRKEGQNVTLSCEQNLNHDAMYWYRQDPGQGLRLIYYSQIVNDFQKGDIAEGYSVSREKKESFPLTVTSAQKNPTAFYLCASSSTQGVGYGYTFGSGTRLTVV.

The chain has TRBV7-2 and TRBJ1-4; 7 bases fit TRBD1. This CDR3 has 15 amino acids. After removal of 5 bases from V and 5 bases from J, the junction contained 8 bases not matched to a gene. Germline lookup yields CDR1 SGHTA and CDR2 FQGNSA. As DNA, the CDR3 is TGTGCCAGCAGCCGCGACAGGGTAACGAATGAAAAACTGTTTTTT. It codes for CASSRDRVTNEKLFF.

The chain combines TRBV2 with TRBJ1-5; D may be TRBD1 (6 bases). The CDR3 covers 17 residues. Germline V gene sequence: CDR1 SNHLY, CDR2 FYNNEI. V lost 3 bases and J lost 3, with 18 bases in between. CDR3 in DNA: TGTGCCAGCAGTGATGGGCAGGCGGGGGCCTTCAATCAGCCCCAGCATTTT. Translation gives CASSDGQAGAFNQPQHF. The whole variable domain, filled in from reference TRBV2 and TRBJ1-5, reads EPEVTQTPSHQVTQMGQEVILRCVPISNHLYFYWYRQILGQKVEFLVSFYNNEISEKSEIFDDQFSVERPDGSNFTLKIRSTKLEDSAMYFCASSDGQAGAFNQPQHFGDGTRLSIL.